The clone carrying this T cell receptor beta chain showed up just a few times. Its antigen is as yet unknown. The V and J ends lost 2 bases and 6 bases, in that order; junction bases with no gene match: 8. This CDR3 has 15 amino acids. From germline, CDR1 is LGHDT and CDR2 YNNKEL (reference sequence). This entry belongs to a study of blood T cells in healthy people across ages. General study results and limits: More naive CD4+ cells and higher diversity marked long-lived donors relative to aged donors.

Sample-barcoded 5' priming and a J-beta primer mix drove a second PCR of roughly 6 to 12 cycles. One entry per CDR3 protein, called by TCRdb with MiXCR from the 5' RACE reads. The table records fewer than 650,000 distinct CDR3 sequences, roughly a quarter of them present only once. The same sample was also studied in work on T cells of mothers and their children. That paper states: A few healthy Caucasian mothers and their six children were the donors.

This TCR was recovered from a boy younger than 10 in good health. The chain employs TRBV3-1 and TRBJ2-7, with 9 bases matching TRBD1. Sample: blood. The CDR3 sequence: CASSQQTKTGGEQYF. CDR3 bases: TGTGCCAGCAGCCAACAAACCAAGACAGGGGGCGAGCAGTACTTC.